This is a list of T cell receptor beta chains from one sample in a study of T-cell reconstitution after alpha-beta-depleted transplantation in children. TCRdb ran MiXCR on the PCR reads and lists one entry per CDR3 protein. The table records around 480,000 distinct CDR3 sequences, over 25% of them present only once. Sequenced here: PBMCs from the stem cell graft donor, sampled from the stem cell graft. These receptors all stem from a human donor who donated a stem cell graft to a child with aplastic anemia. The CDR3 runs from the conserved cysteine through the conserved F or W. A D gene is named only where the DNA matches it firmly. Rows may omit the clone size; those that give it use once, few, many or a size class.

TRBJ1-5 once TRBV5-1 TRBD1 TGCGCCAGCAGCTTAGGGACAGGGTCTGGTCAGCCCCAGCATTTT CASSLGTGSGQPQHF
TRBJ2-7 . TRBV12-3/TRBV12-4 TRBD2 TGTGCCAGCAGTTTATCGACTAGCGGGAGTTCTAGGGACTTC CASSLSTSGSSRDF
TRBJ2-2 . TRBV28 . TGTGCCAGCAGGCCGACCTTGGCGGGAATGCCCGGGGAGCTGTTTTTT CASRPTLAGMPGELFF
TRBJ2-1 . TRBV12-3/TRBV12-4 . TGTGCCAGCAGCCTTCGGGCGGGACGTCAGTTCTTC CASSLRAGRQFF
TRBJ1-5 . TRBV28 TRBD1 TGTGCCAGCAGTTCTAAGGGGGCTGGCAATCAGCCCCAGCATTTT CASSSKGAGNQPQHF
TRBJ2-5 . TRBV29-1 . TGCAGCGTTGCCGTAGTCGGCGAGACCCAGTACTTC CSVAVVGETQYF
TRBJ2-6 . TRBV5-6 . TGTGCCAGCAGCACCGGACGGAGCTCTGGGGCCAACGTCCTGACTTTC CASSTGRSSGANVLTF
TRBJ1-1 few TRBV5-1 . TGCGCCAGCAGCTTAAGTCTACGGGTATTGAACACTGAAGCTTTCTTT CASSLSLRVLNTEAFF
TRBJ2-7 many TRBV9 . TGTGCCAGCAGCACCGGGACCCTCTCCTACGAGCAGTACTTC CASSTGTLSYEQYF
TRBJ2-1 . TRBV6-4 TRBD2 TGTGCCAGCACTGACGTGGGCGGGAGGCCCTACAATGAGCAGTTCTTC CASTDVGGRPYNEQFF
TRBJ2-5 . TRBV6-1 . TGTGCCAGCAGTCAAACTAGTTTCTTTGGGGAGACCCAGTACTTC CASSQTSFFGETQYF
TRBJ2-5 . TRBV6-1 TRBD1 TGTGCCAGCAGTGAAGCGCGGCAGGGGGACAAGAGGACCCAGTACTTC CASSEARQGDKRTQYF
TRBJ1-1 . TRBV18 . TGTGCCAGCTCACCATCAGTCTCCATGAACACTGAAGCTTTCTTT CASSPSVSMNTEAFF
TRBJ2-7 few TRBV7-2 . TGTGCCAGCAGCTTAGACATAAGGGACCGGCACCTTTTC CASSLDIRDRHLF
TRBJ2-2 . TRBV7-2 TRBD2 TGTGCCAGCAGCTCTCGACTAGCCTACACCGGGGAGCTGTTTTTT CASSSRLAYTGELFF
TRBJ2-1 few TRBV7-7 TRBD2 TGTGCCAGCAGCCAAACTAGCGGGAGTGAGCAGTTCTTC CASSQTSGSEQFF
TRBJ1-3 few TRBV6-1 . TGTGCCAGCAATCGGGACTCCCGGGGATACGGAAACACCATATATTTT CASNRDSRGYGNTIYF
TRBJ2-1 few TRBV7-3 . TGTGCCAGCAGCTTAACTAGAAACAATGAGCAGTTCTTC CASSLTRNNEQFF
TRBJ1-5 . TRBV12-3/TRBV12-4 . TGTGCCAGCAGTTTAATCAGGGAAGGTCAGCCCCAGCATTTT CASSLIREGQPQHF
TRBJ1-1 . TRBV29-1 . TGCAGCGTTGAAACGAGGGGACTCATGAACACTGAAGCTTTCTTT CSVETRGLMNTEAFF
TRBJ2-3 . TRBV6-5 . TGTGCCAGCAGTTACCCCCAGCACCTAGCTCACCGATACACAGATACGCAGTATTTT CASSYPQHLAHRYTDTQYF
TRBJ2-1 few TRBV5-1 . TGCGCCAGCAGCTTGGCGGAGTCCTACAATGAGCAGTTCTTC CASSLAESYNEQFF
TRBJ2-2 . TRBV6-5 TRBD1 TGTGCCAGCAGTTACGGTGGGACAGGGTACACCGGGGAGCTGTTTTTT CASSYGGTGYTGELFF
TRBJ2-1 few TRBV12-3/TRBV12-4 . TGTGCCAGCAGTTTTTCTGGGGTTTCCTACAATGAGCAGTTCTTC CASSFSGVSYNEQFF
TRBJ2-1 few TRBV7-9 TRBD2 TGTGCCAGCAGCCGTAGCGGGAGTGGGTTAGATGAGCAGTTCTTC CASSRSGSGLDEQFF
TRBJ1-5 few TRBV12-3/TRBV12-4 . TGTGCCAGCAGTTTAGCGCGGGGACAGCCCCAGCATTTT CASSLARGQPQHF
TRBJ2-4 . TRBV7-2 TRBD2 TGTGCCAGCAGCTTTCGACTAGCGGGAGGAAACATTCAGTACTTC CASSFRLAGGNIQYF
TRBJ2-5 few TRBV15 . TGTGCCACCAGCAGAGACGGGCGGATCCAAGAGACCCAGTACTTC CATSRDGRIQETQYF
TRBJ2-7 . TRBV6-2/TRBV6-3 . TGTGCCAGCAGTTACTCTTGGACTGTCGCCTACGAGCAGTACTTC CASSYSWTVAYEQYF
TRBJ1-1 . TRBV30 . TGTGCCTGGAGTGCTGGAATCCAGAACCCTGAAGCTTTCTTT CAWSAGIQNPEAFF
TRBJ2-1 . TRBV6-2/TRBV6-3 . TGTGCCAGCATTAGGACGTACAATGAGCAGTTCTTC CASIRTYNEQFF
TRBJ2-1 . TRBV14 . TGTGCCAGCAGCCAAGTAGTCGGTAGCTCCTACAATGAGCAGTTCTTC CASSQVVGSSYNEQFF
TRBJ2-4 . TRBV4-3 . TGCGCCAGCAGCCGAGTTATTCAGGGAGCCAAAAACATTCAGTACTTC CASSRVIQGAKNIQYF
TRBJ1-5 . TRBV20-1 TRBD1 TGCAGTGCTAGCCCCTCGGGACAGAGCAATCAGCCCCAGCATTTT CSASPSGQSNQPQHF
TRBJ2-3 . TRBV20-1 TRBD2 TGCAGTGCTAGAGATCCTAGCGGGAGGGTAGGCACAGATACGCAGTATTTT CSARDPSGRVGTDTQYF
TRBJ1-5 once TRBV7-2 . TGTGCCAGCAGCTTAGAAGCGGCCTCGAGGCATCAGCCCCAGCATTTT CASSLEAASRHQPQHF
TRBJ2-4 . TRBV7-2 TRBD1 TGTGCCAGCAGGACAGGGGGCTCAGATCTAGCCAAAAACATTCAGTACTTC CASRTGGSDLAKNIQYF
TRBJ2-1 . TRBV5-5 . TGTGCCAGCACCCCCGAGGCGGCGGTAGATGAGCAGTTCTTC CASTPEAAVDEQFF
TRBJ1-4 . TRBV30 . TGTGCCTGGACCCGGATGGGAAATGAAAAACTGTTTTTT CAWTRMGNEKLFF
TRBJ2-3 . TRBV9 . TGTGCCAGCAGCTTCAGACTAGGGCGGACAGATACGCAGTATTTT CASSFRLGRTDTQYF
TRBJ2-7 . TRBV15 . TGTGCCACCAGCGCCGGCGTAATTATAGGGGAGAACTCCTACGAGCAGTACTTC CATSAGVIIGENSYEQYF
TRBJ1-1 . TRBV12-3/TRBV12-4 . TGTGCCAGCAGTTTCGTGGAGGCGGAAGCTTTCTTT CASSFVEAEAFF
TRBJ2-1 . TRBV30 TRBD1 TGTGCCTGGAGTAAAACAGGGGTCAGCTCCTACAATGAGCAGTTCTTC CAWSKTGVSSYNEQFF
TRBJ1-1 . TRBV11-2 . TGTGCCAGCAGTTATAACAGTAACACTGAAGCTTTCTTT CASSYNSNTEAFF
TRBJ2-1 . TRBV20-1 TRBD2 TGCAGTGCTAGAGATCGGTATGGACTAGCGGGAGGTATCGACTTGTTGGATGAGCAGTTCTTC CSARDRYGLAGGIDLLDEQFF
TRBJ1-2 . TRBV20-1 TRBD1 TGCAGTGCTTCCCCCGGGACAGAAAATTATGGCTACACCTTC CSASPGTENYGYTF
TRBJ2-2 few TRBV29-1 . TGCAGCGTTGGATTGAACACCGGGGAGCTGTTTTTT CSVGLNTGELFF
TRBJ2-2 few TRBV10-3 . TGTGCCATCAGCCTTAGTACCGGGGAGCTGTTTTTT CAISLSTGELFF
TRBJ2-2 few TRBV12-3/TRBV12-4 . TGTGCCAGCAGTCGACGGACAGCGGCGAGGGACGGGGAGCTGTTTTTT CASSRRTAARDGELFF
TRBJ2-3 . TRBV9 . TGTGCCAGCAGCGGTAGTTACAGCGGGCTGACAGATACGCAGTATTTT CASSGSYSGLTDTQYF
TRBJ2-2 . TRBV24-1 . TGTGCCACCAGTGCTGTACGGGAGAGCTCCGGGGAGCTGTTTTTT CATSAVRESSGELFF
TRBJ2-1 few TRBV5-4 . TGTGCCAGCACCCAGGGTGGGGGAGTCTCCGATGAGCAGTTCTTC CASTQGGGVSDEQFF
TRBJ2-6 . TRBV5-6 TRBD1 TGTGCCAGCAGCTACGTACAGGGGGCGGTATCTGGGGCCAACGTCCTGACTTTC CASSYVQGAVSGANVLTF
TRBJ1-2 few TRBV5-1 TRBD1 TGCGCCAGCAGCTTTGGGACCGGGACAGAGATCTATGGCTACACCTTC CASSFGTGTEIYGYTF
TRBJ1-2 . TRBV12-3/TRBV12-4 TRBD1 TGTGCCAGCAGTCCGCTCGGACAGGGGACCTATGGCTACACCTTC CASSPLGQGTYGYTF